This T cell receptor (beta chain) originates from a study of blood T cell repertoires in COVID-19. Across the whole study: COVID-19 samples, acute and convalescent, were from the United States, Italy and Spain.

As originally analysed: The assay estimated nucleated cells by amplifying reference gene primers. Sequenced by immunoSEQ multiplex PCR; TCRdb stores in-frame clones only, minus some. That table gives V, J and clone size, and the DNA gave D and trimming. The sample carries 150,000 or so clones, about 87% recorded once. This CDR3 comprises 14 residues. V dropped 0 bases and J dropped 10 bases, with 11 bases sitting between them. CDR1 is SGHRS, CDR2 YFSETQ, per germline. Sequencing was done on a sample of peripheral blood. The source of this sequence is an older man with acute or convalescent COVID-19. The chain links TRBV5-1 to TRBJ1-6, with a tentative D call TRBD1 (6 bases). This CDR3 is CASSLDREVSPLHF. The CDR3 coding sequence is TGCGCCAGCAGCTTGGACAGGGAAGTGTCACCCCTCCACTTT.